This TCR beta chain was sequenced for a study of blood T cells in healthy people across ages. There are a few counts of this clonotype. The CDR3 sequence is 17 residues long. Germline trimming cut 5 bases from V and 9 bases from J; bases unmatched to any gene: 15. Through a sample-barcoded 5' primer and a J-beta primer mix, a second PCR was run for roughly 6 to 11 cycles. A single record per CDR3 protein comes from TCRdb applying MiXCR to the 5' RACE reads. The sample gives approximately 360,000 distinct CDR3 sequences, 45% to 60% of which show up once; around 53% is in the top ten. The TCR comes from a man in his sixties in good health. The rearrangement links TRBV12-3 or TRBV12-4 to TRBJ2-1; 11 bases map to TRBD2. Sequenced material: blood. CDR3 DNA: TGTGCCAGCAGTCCTCTGACTAGCGGGGTCTCCTCTACTGAGCAGTTCTTC. It yields the protein CASSPLTSGVSSTEQFF.